A selection of T cell receptor beta chains follows, all from one sample in a study of T cells in Graves' hyperthyroidism and ophthalmopathy. TCRdb redid the calling of the multiplex PCR reads with MiXCR, one entry per CDR3 protein. The data show 490,000 or so distinct CDR3 sequences, about 20% seen once. The sequenced sample was blood. These receptors all stem from a woman aged 70-85 years with Graves' ophthalmopathy. Each CDR3 is given with its conserved first and last residue.

v_call	cdr3_aa
TRBV5-1	CASSYQGGIETQYF
TRBV3-1	CASSQGHRGVYGYTF
TRBV20-1	CSARRPNLAKNIQYF
TRBV30	CAWSVIGTEAFF
TRBV29-1	CSVEEQGGTDTQYF
TRBV10-2	CASGDSYEQYF
TRBV7-9	CASSPGQGREKLFF
TRBV24-1	CATSDLHGQPPRHGYTF
TRBV15	CATSRDRVDGELFF
TRBV7-2	CASSLDAATRGYTF
TRBV6-5	CASSYSGDPGNTIYF
TRBV5-1	CASSLGWADSGNTIYF
TRBV28	CASSTPPRLTQYF
TRBV7-2	CASSFGGFSYEQYF
TRBV27	CASSSGTGRSYTF
TRBV3-1	CASSQDLPPHSPYEQYF
TRBV7-8	CASSLGLAENEQFF
TRBV18	CASSPWGNMNTEAFF
TRBV3-1	CASSQELRGGGKFF
TRBV7-9	CASSAAWTGGEVEQYF
TRBV3-1	CASSQDPFSANYGYTF
TRBV28	CASSPEYNEQFF
TRBV7-9	CASSYSGTPANEQFF
TRBV7-3	CASSYRHNQETQYF
TRBV9	CASSRDATDTQYF
TRBV7-2	CASSRWGAEKLFF
TRBV20-1	CSARDNGRGHQETQYF
TRBV6-2/TRBV6-3	CASSYSRGAFNEQFF
TRBV11-2	CASSLTATSGRMTYF
TRBV19	CASSTGLPKETQYF
TRBV29-1	CSVEGVAGVYNEQFF
TRBV18	CASSPGWTGTSVTGELFF
TRBV9	CASSYSGSNTGELFF
TRBV20-1	CSARSMNTDTQYF
TRBV6-1	CASRGMLARDDANSGANVLTF
TRBV9	CASSVGGGSDHNEQFF
TRBV6-2/TRBV6-3	CASSPRNSNQPQHF
TRBV20-1	CSASGRLNTEAFF
TRBV29-1	CSVSPTVYNEQFF
TRBV4-1	CASSPVGVPSYEQYF
TRBV3-1	CASRLTSGSNEQFF
TRBV19	CASSILVTGGYNEQFF
TRBV4-3	CASSQDEGGVRSGYTF
TRBV25-1	CASSDLLAGNDNEQFF
TRBV27	CASSLWTGTVNSPLHF
TRBV6-1	CASKSGGGQGARETQYF
TRBV7-8	CASSLGARMENEQFF
TRBV27	CASTQGGSAGGRTDTQYF
TRBV7-3	CASSPGGSRETQYF
TRBV6-1	CASRQGDTGELFF
TRBV30	CAWKNSGANVLTF
TRBV19	CASSIGYNEQFF
TRBV6-2/TRBV6-3	CASSYSLKETQYF
TRBV24-1	CATSASRGLNNTEAFF